Listed below are T cell receptor beta chains from one sample, sequenced in a study of blood T cell repertoires in COVID-19. Only in-frame clones appear in the TCRdb table, and some are missing; sequencing was by immunoSEQ multiplex PCR. The sample yields approximately 94,000 clones, roughly 80% seen once. Sequencing input: peripheral blood. These receptors were collected from a woman aged 65 to 85 with acute or convalescent COVID-19. Both conserved end residues are part of each CDR3. A D gene is named only where the DNA matches it firmly. Where a row states a size, it is once, few, many or the class of an expanded clone; other rows omit it.

d_call clone_size j_call v_call cdr3_aa cdr3_nt
TRBD1 . TRBJ1-4 TRBV7-2 CASSQGTVEKLFF TGTGCCAGCAGCCAAGGGACAGTTGAAAAACTGTTTTTT
. . TRBJ1-1 TRBV5-4 CASSLGRDFGTEAFF TGTGCCAGCAGCTTGGGTCGCGACTTTGGGACTGAAGCTTTCTTT
. . TRBJ1-5 TRBV4-1 CASSQPTGNNQPQHF TGCGCCAGCAGCCAACCCACAGGGAATAATCAGCCCCAGCATTTT
TRBD1 . TRBJ1-3 TRBV7-2 CASSHRTGGASSGNTIYF TGTGCCAGCAGCCATAGGACAGGGGGCGCGAGCTCTGGAAACACCATATATTTT
. . TRBJ1-2 TRBV20-1 CSALPPSGYTF TGCAGTGCCCTCCCCCCCTCCGGCTACACCTTC
TRBD1 . TRBJ1-2 TRBV12-3/TRBV12-4 CASSYRGYGYTF TGTGCCAGCAGTTACAGGGGGTATGGCTACACCTTC
. . TRBJ1-2 TRBV29-1 CSVDESGLAYGYTF TGCAGCGTTGATGAATCAGGGCTTGCCTATGGCTACACCTTC
. . TRBJ1-1 TRBV2 CASSASRDTEAFF TGTGCCAGCAGTGCATCCAGGGACACTGAAGCTTTCTTT
TRBD1 . TRBJ1-1 TRBV27 CASRIQGATEAFF TGTGCCAGCAGGATTCAGGGGGCCACTGAAGCTTTCTTT
. . TRBJ2-5 TRBV7-6 CASSSLRRVSSETQYF TGTGCCAGCAGCTCCTTAAGACGGGTATCGTCAGAGACCCAGTACTTC
. . TRBJ1-5 TRBV18 CASSPGYTENQPQHF TGTGCCAGCTCCCCAGGTTATACAGAGAATCAGCCCCAGCATTTT
TRBD1 . TRBJ1-2 TRBV6-5 CASSRQGYGYTF TGTGCCAGCAGTAGACAGGGCTATGGCTACACCTTC
. . TRBJ2-5 TRBV7-2 CASSLVGAQETQYF TGTGCCAGCAGCTTAGTGGGGGCCCAAGAGACCCAGTACTTC
. few TRBJ1-4 TRBV7-3 CASSSTGQGPNEKLFF TGTGCCAGCAGCTCCACGGGGCAGGGGCCTAATGAAAAACTGTTTTTT
. once TRBJ1-6 TRBV2 CASSVQGPDAPLHF TGTGCCAGCAGCGTACAGGGTCCCGACGCACCCCTCCACTTT
TRBD1 . TRBJ1-6 TRBV6-1 CASSEALGTGFSPLHF TGTGCCAGCAGTGAAGCTTTAGGGACAGGCTTTTCACCCCTCCACTTT
. . TRBJ1-1 TRBV27 CASSPDIFTEAFF TGTGCCAGCAGTCCGGACATATTCACTGAAGCTTTCTTT
TRBD1 . TRBJ1-2 TRBV7-3 CASSLGTGDHGYTF TGTGCCAGCAGCTTAGGGACAGGGGATCATGGCTACACCTTC
TRBD1 few TRBJ1-1 TRBV30 CAWTRTGGRAEAFF TGTGCCTGGACCCGGACAGGGGGCCGGGCTGAAGCTTTCTTT
. . TRBJ1-6 TRBV19 CASSTFDRGSLHF TGTGCCAGTAGTACCTTCGATAGGGGGTCCCTCCACTTT
TRBD2 many TRBJ2-1 TRBV19 CASSMSASGYNEQFF TGTGCCAGTAGTATGTCGGCTAGCGGCTACAATGAGCAGTTCTTC
TRBD1 . TRBJ2-3 TRBV9 CASSRDRYTDTQYF TGTGCCAGCAGCCGGGACAGGTACACAGATACGCAGTATTTT
. . TRBJ1-3 TRBV18 CASSPYKPEASGNTIYF TGTGCCAGCTCACCTTACAAACCAGAGGCCTCTGGAAACACCATATATTTT
. . TRBJ1-2 TRBV2 CASSGSGPYGYTF TGTGCCAGCAGTGGTTCAGGCCCTTATGGCTACACCTTC
. . TRBJ1-4 TRBV28 CASRRSSLEKLFF TGTGCCAGCAGGCGATCAAGTCTCGAAAAACTGTTTTTT
. . TRBJ1-1 TRBV6-6 CASSYLEKNTEAFF TGTGCCAGCAGTTACTTGGAGAAGAACACTGAAGCTTTCTTT
. . TRBJ2-7 TRBV23-1 CASSQSRQRTYEQYF TGCGCCAGCAGTCAATCCCGACAGAGAACCTACGAGCAGTACTTC
. . TRBJ1-1 TRBV30 CAWPPTQGNTEAFF TGTGCCTGGCCTCCCACGCAGGGGAACACTGAAGCTTTCTTT
. . TRBJ2-1 TRBV9 CASSVGPTRVDEQFF TGTGCCAGCAGCGTAGGCCCCACTAGGGTCGATGAGCAGTTCTTC
. . TRBJ1-6 TRBV19 CASSDGRLRGSPLHF TGTGCCAGTAGTGATGGCCGGCTTCGAGGGTCACCCCTCCACTTT
. . TRBJ2-1 TRBV2 CASSYSGTSNEQFF TGTGCCAGCAGTTACTCCGGGACTTCCAATGAGCAGTTCTTC
TRBD1 . TRBJ1-6 TRBV9 CASSARTGSNSPLHF TGTGCCAGCAGCGCCAGGACAGGGAGTAATTCACCCCTCCACTTT
TRBD1 . TRBJ2-1 TRBV7-3 CASSPPGQGAQEQFF TGTGCCAGCAGCCCGCCGGGACAGGGGGCTCAGGAGCAGTTCTTC
. . TRBJ1-2 TRBV2 CASSEGLNYGYTF TGTGCCAGCAGTGAAGGGCTTAACTATGGCTACACCTTC
TRBD1 once TRBJ2-2 TRBV30 CAWRRQGTGELFF TGTGCCTGGAGACGACAGGGCACCGGGGAGCTGTTTTTT
. . TRBJ1-5 TRBV2 CASTNGGGKEHF TGTGCCAGCACTAATGGAGGAGGCAAGGAGCATTTT
. once TRBJ1-4 TRBV7-8 CASSSGQTGTNEKLFF TGTGCCAGCAGCTCCGGACAGACTGGAACTAATGAAAAACTGTTTTTT
. . TRBJ1-2 TRBV11-2 CASSPGYDYGYTF TGTGCCAGCAGCCCAGGGTACGACTATGGCTACACCTTC
TRBD1 . TRBJ2-5 TRBV30 CAWGGQLQETQYF TGTGCCTGGGGGGGACAGCTCCAAGAGACCCAGTACTTC
TRBD1 . TRBJ1-2 TRBV30 CAWSIGTERVYGYTF TGTGCCTGGAGTATCGGGACAGAACGAGTCTATGGCTACACCTTC
. . TRBJ2-5 TRBV5-4 CASSLRETQYF TGTGCCAGCAGCTTGCGAGAGACCCAGTACTTC
TRBD1 . TRBJ2-7 TRBV6-5 CASSAGTGRYEQYF TGTGCCAGCAGCGCCGGGACAGGGAGGTACGAGCAGTACTTC
TRBD1 . TRBJ1-2 TRBV5-1 CASSLKGGDYGYTF TGCGCCAGCAGCTTGAAAGGGGGCGACTATGGCTACACCTTC
. . TRBJ2-1 TRBV29-1 CSVEKIVGQNEQFF TGCAGCGTTGAGAAGATAGTGGGGCAGAATGAGCAGTTCTTC
. few TRBJ2-3 TRBV6-6 CASSAQRGALDTQYF TGTGCCAGCAGCGCCCAAAGGGGCGCCTTGGATACGCAGTATTTT
TRBD1 . TRBJ1-2 TRBV28 CASNIPGQKYGYTF TGTGCCAGCAATATCCCGGGACAGAAATATGGCTACACCTTC
TRBD1 . TRBJ1-2 TRBV10-3 CAIGQEEGYTF TGTGCCATCGGACAGGAGGAGGGCTACACCTTC
TRBD1 . TRBJ2-7 TRBV9 CASSVGTGGYYEQYF TGTGCCAGCAGCGTAGGGACAGGGGGTTACTACGAGCAGTACTTC
. . TRBJ1-4 TRBV7-8 CASSLPGRRDEKLFF TGTGCCAGCAGCTTACCGGGCAGGAGGGATGAAAAACTGTTTTTT
. . TRBJ1-3 TRBV30 CAWSTLGNTIYF TGTGCCTGGAGTACTCTCGGAAACACCATATATTTT
TRBD1 . TRBJ1-2 TRBV3-1/TRBV3-2 CASSPSTGQGGYTF TGTGCCAGCAGCCCATCGACAGGGCAGGGAGGCTACACCTTC
. . TRBJ2-1 TRBV19 CASSIPSYNEQFF TGTGCCAGTAGTATCCCCTCTTACAATGAGCAGTTCTTC
TRBD2 . TRBJ2-2 TRBV7-9 CASSSYGGSTGELFF TGTGCCAGCAGCTCCTACGGGGGGTCGACCGGGGAGCTGTTTTTT
. . TRBJ2-3 TRBV18 CASSLLTMTSQGSQYF TGTGCCAGCTCACTCCTCACTATGACTAGCCAGGGGTCGCAGTATTTT
TRBD2 once TRBJ2-1 TRBV10-3 CAISDLGLAGMYNEQFF TGTGCCATCAGTGACCTCGGACTAGCGGGGATGTACAATGAGCAGTTCTTC
. . TRBJ2-7 TRBV2 CASSESQVIYEQYF TGTGCCAGCAGTGAAAGTCAGGTCATCTACGAGCAGTACTTC
. . TRBJ1-4 TRBV5-4 CASSPGLTGNEKLFF TGTGCCAGCAGCCCGGGACTCACCGGAAATGAAAAACTGTTTTTT